This T cell receptor beta chain came from a study of CD8 T cells in ankylosing spondylitis. Study-wide points: Clones linked to disease, bearing a CD8+ phenotype, were relatively rare in peripheral blood. Past research had described some motif variants in reactive arthritis synovial fluid and blood. As reported, disease-linked clones showed significant enrichment in matched ankylosing spondylitis synovial fluid.

The TCR beta libraries were generated through quantitative 5'-RACE incorporating molecular barcodes. TCRdb reprocessed the 5' RACE reads with MiXCR, giving one entry per CDR3 protein. Here the sample spans fewer than 130,000 distinct CDR3 sequences, less than 25% being singletons. The V end lost 3 bases, the J end lost 7 bases, and 12 bases lay between the germline ends. The length of the CDR3 is 14 residues. Germline values: CDR1 LGHDT, CDR2 YNNKEL (reference sequence). Remarks on this clonotype: Its antigen is not known.

V gene TRBV3-1 combines with J gene TRBJ2-2; D is unclear. This clonotype originated in a male donor with ankylosing spondylitis. Source material: synovial fluid, either unsorted or a sorted T cell fraction (not recorded which). The CDR3 loop is CASSHSYSGGELFF. CDR3 in DNA: TGTGCCAGCAGCCATTCTTATAGTGGCGGGGAGCTGTTTTTT.